This T cell receptor beta chain comes out of a study of metastatic and nonmetastatic thyroid tumors. The CDR3 contains 15 residues. Per the germline V gene, CDR1 is SGDLS and CDR2 is YYNGEE. This clone came up a few times. This may come from a read error, since a much larger clone is one base off. Other nucleotide sequences from this sample produce the same CDR3. Each patient came to thyroid surgery without any prior treatment (of any kind). TCRdb reanalyzed the PCR reads with MiXCR. Of around 16,000 clones in the sample, over 10% are singletons; the top ten hold approximately 30%. This clonotype originated in a female donor with papillary thyroid cancer or a benign thyroid nodule (not recorded which). Some clones in this sample may be carry-over from other donors' samples. The chain combines TRBV9 with TRBJ2-1; 11 bases are a match to TRBD2. Sequencing was performed on blood. The chain's CDR3 is CASSVGGTSGNEQFF. The CDR3 coding sequence is TGCGCCAGCAGCGTAGGTGGGACTAGCGGCAATGAGCAGTTCTTC.